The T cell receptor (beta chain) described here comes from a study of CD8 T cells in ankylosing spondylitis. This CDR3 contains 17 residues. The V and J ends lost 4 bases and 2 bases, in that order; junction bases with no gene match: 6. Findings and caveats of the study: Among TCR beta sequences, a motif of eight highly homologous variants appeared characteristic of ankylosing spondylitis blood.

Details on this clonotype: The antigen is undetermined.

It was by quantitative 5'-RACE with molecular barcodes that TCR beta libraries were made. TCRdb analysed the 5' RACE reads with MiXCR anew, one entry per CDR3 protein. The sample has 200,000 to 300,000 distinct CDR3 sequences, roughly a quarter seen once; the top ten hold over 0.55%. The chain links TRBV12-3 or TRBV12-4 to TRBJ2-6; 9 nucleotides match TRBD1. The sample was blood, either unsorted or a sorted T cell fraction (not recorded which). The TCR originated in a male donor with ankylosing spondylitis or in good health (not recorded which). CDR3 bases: TGTGCCAGCAGTTCCGGGACAGGGTCTCCTGGGGCCAACGTCCTGACTTTC. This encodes CASSSGTGSPGANVLTF.